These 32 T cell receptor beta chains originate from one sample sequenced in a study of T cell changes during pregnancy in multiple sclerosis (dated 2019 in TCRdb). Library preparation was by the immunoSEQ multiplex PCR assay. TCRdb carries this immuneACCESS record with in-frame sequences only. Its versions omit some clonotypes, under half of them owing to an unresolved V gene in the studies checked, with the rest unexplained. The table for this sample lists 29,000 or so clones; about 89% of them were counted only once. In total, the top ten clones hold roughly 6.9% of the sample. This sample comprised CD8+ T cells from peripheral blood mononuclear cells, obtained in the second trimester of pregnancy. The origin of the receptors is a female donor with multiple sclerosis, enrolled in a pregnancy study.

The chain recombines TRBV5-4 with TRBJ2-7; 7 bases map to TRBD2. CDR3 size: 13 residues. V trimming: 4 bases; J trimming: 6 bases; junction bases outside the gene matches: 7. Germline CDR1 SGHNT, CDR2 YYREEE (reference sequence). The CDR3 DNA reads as TGTGCCAGCAGCCTAACAACTAGCGCCGAGCAGTACTTC. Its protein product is CASSLTTSAEQYF.

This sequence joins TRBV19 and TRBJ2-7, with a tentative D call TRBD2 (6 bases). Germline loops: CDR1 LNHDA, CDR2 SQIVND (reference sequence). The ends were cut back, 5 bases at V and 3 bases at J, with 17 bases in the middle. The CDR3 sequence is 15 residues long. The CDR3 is CASSVGGINHYEQYF. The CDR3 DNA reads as TGTGCCAGTAGTGTAGGCGGGATTAACCACTACGAGCAGTACTTC.

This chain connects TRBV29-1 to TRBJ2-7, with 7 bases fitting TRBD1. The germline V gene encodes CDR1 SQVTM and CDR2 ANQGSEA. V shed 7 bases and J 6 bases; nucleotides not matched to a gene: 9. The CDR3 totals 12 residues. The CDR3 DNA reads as TGCAGCGCCGCAGACAGGGTCGTCGAGCAGTACTTC. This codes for CSAADRVVEQYF.

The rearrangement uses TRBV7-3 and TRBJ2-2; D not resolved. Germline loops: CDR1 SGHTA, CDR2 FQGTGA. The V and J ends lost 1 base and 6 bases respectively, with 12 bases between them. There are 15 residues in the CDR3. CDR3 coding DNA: TGTGCCAGCAGCTTAATCGGCTCTGAGGCCGGGGAGCTGTTTTTT. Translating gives CASSLIGSEAGELFF.

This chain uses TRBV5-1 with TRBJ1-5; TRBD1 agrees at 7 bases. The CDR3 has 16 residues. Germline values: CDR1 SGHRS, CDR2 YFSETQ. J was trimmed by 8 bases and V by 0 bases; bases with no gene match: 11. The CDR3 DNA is TGCGCCAGCAGCTTGGGGCAGGGGGGACTTAGGGAGCCCCAGCATTTT. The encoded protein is CASSLGQGGLREPQHF. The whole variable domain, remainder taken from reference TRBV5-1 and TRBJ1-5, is KAGVTQTPRYLIKTRGQQVTLSCSPISGHRSVSWYQQTPGQGLQFLFEYFSETQRNKGNFPGRFSGRQFSNSRSEMNVSTLELGDSALYLCASSLGQGGLREPQHFGDGTRLSIL.

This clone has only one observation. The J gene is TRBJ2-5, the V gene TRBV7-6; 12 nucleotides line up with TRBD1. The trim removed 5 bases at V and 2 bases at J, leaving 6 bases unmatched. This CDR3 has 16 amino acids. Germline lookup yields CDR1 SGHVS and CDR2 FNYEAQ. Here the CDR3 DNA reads TGTGCCAGCAGCCCGGGGACAGGGGGCTTTCAAGAGACCCAGTACTTC. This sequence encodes CASSPGTGGFQETQYF.

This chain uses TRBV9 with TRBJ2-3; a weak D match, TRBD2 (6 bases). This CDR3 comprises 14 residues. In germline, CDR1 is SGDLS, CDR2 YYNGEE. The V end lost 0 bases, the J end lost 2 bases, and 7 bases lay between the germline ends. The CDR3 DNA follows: TGTGCCAGCAGCGTAGGGGGGGTCACAGATACGCAGTATTTT. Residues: CASSVGGVTDTQYF.

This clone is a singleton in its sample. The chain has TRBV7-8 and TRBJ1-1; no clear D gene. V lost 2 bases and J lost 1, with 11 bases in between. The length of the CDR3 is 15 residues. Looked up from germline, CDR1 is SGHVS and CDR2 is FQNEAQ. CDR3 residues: CASSLTTTGNTEAFF. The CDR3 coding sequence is TGTGCCAGCAGCTTAACGACGACGGGGAACACTGAAGCTTTCTTT.

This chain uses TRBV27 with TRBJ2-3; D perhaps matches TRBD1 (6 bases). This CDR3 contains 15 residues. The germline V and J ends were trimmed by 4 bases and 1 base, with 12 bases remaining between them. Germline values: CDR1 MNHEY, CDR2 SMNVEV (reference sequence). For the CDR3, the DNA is TGTGCCAGCAGTTCTTTGGGGGCCGGCACAGATACGCAGTATTTT. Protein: CASSSLGAGTDTQYF.

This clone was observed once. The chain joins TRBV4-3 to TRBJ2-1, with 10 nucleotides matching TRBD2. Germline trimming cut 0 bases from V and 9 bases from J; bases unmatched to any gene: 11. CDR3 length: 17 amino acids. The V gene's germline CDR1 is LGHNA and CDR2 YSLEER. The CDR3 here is CASSQDGTSEMVGEQFF. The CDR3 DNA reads TGCGCCAGCAGCCAAGATGGGACTAGCGAGATGGTGGGTGAGCAGTTCTTC.

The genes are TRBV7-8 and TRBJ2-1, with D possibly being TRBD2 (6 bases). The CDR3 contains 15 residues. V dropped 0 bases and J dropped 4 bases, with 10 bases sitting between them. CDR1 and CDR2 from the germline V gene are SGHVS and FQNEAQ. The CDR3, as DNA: TGTGCCAGCAGCTTAGCCCCGGAGGGGTACAATGAGCAGTTCTTC. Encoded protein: CASSLAPEGYNEQFF.

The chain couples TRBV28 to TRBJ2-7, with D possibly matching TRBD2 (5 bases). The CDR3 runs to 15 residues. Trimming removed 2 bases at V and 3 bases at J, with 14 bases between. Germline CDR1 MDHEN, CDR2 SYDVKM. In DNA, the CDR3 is TGTGCCAGCAGTTTAAAGGTTTATGGGAGCTACGAGCAGTACTTC. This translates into CASSLKVYGSYEQYF.

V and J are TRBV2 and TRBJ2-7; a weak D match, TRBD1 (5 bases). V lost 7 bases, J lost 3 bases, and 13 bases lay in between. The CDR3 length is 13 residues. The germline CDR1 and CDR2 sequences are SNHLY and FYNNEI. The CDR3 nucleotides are TGTGCCAGCACCCAGGGATCCTTCTACGAGCAGTACTTC. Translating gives CASTQGSFYEQYF.

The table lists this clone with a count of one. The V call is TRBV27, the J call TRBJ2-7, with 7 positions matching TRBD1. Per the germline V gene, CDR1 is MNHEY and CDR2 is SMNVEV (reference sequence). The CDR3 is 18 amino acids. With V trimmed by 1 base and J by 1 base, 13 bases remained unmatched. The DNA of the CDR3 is TGTGCCAGCAGTTTATATCCCCTCACAGGGGAGTTTTCCTACGAGCAGTACTTC. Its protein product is CASSLYPLTGEFSYEQYF.

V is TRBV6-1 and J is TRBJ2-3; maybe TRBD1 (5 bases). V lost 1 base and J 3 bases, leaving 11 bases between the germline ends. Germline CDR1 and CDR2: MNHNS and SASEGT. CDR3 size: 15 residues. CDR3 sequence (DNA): TGTGCCAGCAGTGAAGACAGAGGACAAACAGATACGCAGTATTTT. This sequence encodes CASSEDRGQTDTQYF.

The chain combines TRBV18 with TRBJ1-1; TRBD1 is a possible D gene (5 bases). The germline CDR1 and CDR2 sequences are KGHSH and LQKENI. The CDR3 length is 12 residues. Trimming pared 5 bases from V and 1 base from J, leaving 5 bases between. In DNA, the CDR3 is TGTGCCAGCTCAACAGGGAACACTGAAGCTTTCTTT. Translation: CASSTGNTEAFF.

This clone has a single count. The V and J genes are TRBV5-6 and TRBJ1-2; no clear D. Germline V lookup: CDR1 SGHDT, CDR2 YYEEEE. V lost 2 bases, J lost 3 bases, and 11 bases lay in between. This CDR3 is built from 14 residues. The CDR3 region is CASSFTLTDYGYTF. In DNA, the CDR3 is TGTGCCAGCAGCTTCACCCTTACGGACTATGGCTACACCTTC.

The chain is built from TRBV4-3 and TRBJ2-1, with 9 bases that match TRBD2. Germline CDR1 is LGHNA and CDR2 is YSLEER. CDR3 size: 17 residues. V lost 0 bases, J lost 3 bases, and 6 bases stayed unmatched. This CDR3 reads CASSQDRAGGNYNEQFF. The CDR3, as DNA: TGCGCCAGCAGCCAAGATCGAGCGGGGGGCAACTACAATGAGCAGTTCTTC.

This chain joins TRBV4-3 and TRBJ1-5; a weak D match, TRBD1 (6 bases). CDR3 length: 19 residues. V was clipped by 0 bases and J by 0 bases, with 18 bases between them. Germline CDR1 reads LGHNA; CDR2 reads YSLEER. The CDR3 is CASSQDRSDSPHSNQPQHF. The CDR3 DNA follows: TGCGCCAGCAGCCAAGATCGCTCGGACAGTCCACATAGCAATCAGCCCCAGCATTTT.

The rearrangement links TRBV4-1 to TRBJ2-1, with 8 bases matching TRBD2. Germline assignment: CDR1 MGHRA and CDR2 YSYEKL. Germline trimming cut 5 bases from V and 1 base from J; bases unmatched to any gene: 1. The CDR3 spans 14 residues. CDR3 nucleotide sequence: TGCGCCAGCAGCGGCGGGGGGTCCTACAATGAGCAGTTCTTC. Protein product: CASSGGGSYNEQFF.

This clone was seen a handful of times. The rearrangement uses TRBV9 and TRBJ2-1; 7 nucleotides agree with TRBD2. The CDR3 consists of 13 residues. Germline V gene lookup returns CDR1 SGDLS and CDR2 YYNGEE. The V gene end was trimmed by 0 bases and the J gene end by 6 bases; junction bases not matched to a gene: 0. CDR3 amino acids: CASSVASGNEQFF. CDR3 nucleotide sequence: TGTGCCAGCAGCGTAGCTAGCGGCAATGAGCAGTTCTTC.

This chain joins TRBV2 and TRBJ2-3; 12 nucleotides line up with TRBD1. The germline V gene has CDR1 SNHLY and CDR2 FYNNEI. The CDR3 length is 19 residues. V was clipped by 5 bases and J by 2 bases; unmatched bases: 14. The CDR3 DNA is TGTGCCAGCAGTCCGGGACAGGGGGCGTCTGAACGGATCACAGATACGCAGTATTTT. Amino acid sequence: CASSPGQGASERITDTQYF.

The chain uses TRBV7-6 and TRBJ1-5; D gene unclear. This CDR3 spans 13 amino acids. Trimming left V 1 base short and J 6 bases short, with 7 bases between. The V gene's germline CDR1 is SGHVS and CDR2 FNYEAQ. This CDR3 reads CASSLEAGQPQHF. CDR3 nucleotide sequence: TGTGCCAGCAGCTTAGAAGCAGGTCAGCCCCAGCATTTT.

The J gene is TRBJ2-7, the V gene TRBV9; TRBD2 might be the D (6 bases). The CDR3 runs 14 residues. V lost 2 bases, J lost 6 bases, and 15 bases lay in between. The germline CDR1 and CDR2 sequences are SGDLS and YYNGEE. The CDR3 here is CASSVARGGSEQYF. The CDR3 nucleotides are TGTGCCAGCAGCGTGGCGCGGGGTGGTTCCGAGCAGTACTTC.

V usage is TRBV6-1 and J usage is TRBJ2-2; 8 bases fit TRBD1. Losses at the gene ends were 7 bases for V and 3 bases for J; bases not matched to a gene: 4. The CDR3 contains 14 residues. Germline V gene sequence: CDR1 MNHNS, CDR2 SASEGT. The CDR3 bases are TGTGCCAGCATGGTGACAGGGGACACCGGGGAGCTGTTTTTT. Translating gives CASMVTGDTGELFF.

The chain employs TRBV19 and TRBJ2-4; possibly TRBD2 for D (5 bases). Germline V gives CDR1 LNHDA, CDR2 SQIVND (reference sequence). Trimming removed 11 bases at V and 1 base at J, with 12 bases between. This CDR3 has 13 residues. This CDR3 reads CAPLSGAKNIQYF. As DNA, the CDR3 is TGTGCCCCCCTTTCGGGGGCCAAAAACATTCAGTACTTC.

This chain's CDR3 is CASSEKGTGGYEQYF. The CDR3 coding sequence is TGTGCCAGCAGCGAGAAAGGGACAGGGGGCTACGAGCAGTACTTC. The chain is built from TRBV6-1 and TRBJ2-7; TRBD1 matches 11 bases. This CDR3 has 15 amino acids. V lost 6 bases to trimming and J lost 3 bases; unmatched junction nucleotides: 7. CDR1 and CDR2 (germline): MNHNS, SASEGT.

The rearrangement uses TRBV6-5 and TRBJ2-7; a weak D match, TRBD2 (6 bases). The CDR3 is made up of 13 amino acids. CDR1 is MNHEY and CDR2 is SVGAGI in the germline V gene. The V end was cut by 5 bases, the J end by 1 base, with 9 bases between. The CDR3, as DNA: TGTGCCAGCAGTGCGGGGTCTTCCTACGAGCAGTACTTC. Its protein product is CASSAGSSYEQYF.

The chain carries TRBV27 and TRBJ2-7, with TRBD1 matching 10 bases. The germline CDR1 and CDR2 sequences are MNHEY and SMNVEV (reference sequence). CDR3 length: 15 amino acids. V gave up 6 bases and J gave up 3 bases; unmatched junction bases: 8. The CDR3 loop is CASSSPRTGGYEQYF. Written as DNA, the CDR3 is TGTGCCAGCAGCTCGCCCCGGACAGGGGGCTACGAGCAGTACTTC.

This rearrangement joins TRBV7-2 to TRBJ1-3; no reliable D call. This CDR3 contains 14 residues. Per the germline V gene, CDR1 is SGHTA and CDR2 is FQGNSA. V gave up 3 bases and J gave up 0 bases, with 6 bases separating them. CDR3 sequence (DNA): TGTGCCAGCAGCTTTTTTAGCTCTGGAAACACCATATATTTT. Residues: CASSFFSSGNTIYF.

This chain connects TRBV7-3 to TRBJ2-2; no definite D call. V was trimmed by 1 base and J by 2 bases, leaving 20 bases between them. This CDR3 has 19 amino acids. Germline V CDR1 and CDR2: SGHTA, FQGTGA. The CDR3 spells CASSLMSGGSYRNTGELFF. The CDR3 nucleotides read TGTGCCAGCAGCTTAATGTCTGGCGGATCGTACCGCAACACCGGGGAGCTGTTTTTT.

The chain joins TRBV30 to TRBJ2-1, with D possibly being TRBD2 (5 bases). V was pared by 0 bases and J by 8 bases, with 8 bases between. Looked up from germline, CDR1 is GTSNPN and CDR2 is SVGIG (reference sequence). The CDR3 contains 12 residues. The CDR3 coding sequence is TGTGCCTGGAGTGTACTCGGGGATGAGCAGTTCTTC. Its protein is CAWSVLGDEQFF.